This T cell receptor beta chain appears in the sequencing data of a study of response to subunit inactivated influenza vaccine. Note on this clonotype: Its antigen is undetermined.

Findings of the study overall: Authors suggested each seasonal influenza vaccination recruits few new T cells.

This CDR3 contains 17 residues. Per the germline V gene, CDR1 is SGHTA and CDR2 is FQGNSA. J gave up 0 bases and V 2 bases, and 8 bases lay outside the gene matches. One entry per CDR3 protein, called by TCRdb with MiXCR from the RT-PCR reads. The profile shows around 520,000 distinct CDR3 sequences, 12% of them singletons. This chain connects TRBV7-2 to TRBJ2-3; 7 bases match TRBD1. Specimen: PBMCs from blood, collected on the day of vaccination. This TCR was recovered from a man between 45 and 60 years old who received an inactivated influenza vaccine. The CDR3 nucleotides read TGTGCCAGCAGCTTACTATACAGGGGACCTAGCACAGATACGCAGTATTTT. Amino acid sequence: CASSLLYRGPSTDTQYF.